This entry lists 28 T cell receptor beta chains sequenced from one sample in a study of blood T cell repertoires in COVID-19. Assay used: immunoSEQ multiplex PCR; TCRdb lists only in-frame clones, some missing. Here the sample spans approximately 300,000 clones, roughly 88% being singletons. Sequencing was done on a sample of peripheral blood. These TCRs come from a woman in her forties or fifties with acute or convalescent COVID-19.

The V gene is TRBV6-4, the J gene TRBJ1-2; D may be TRBD1 (6 bases). In germline, CDR1 is MRHNA, CDR2 SNTAGT. The V end lost 1 base, the J end lost 6 bases, and 15 bases lay between the germline ends. The CDR3 has 15 residues. Written as DNA, the CDR3 is TGTGCCAGCAGTGACTGGGATACAGGGTTCCATGGCTACACCTTC. It yields the protein CASSDWDTGFHGYTF.

The CDR3 reads CASSLVPQGSSGNTIYF. The CDR3 nucleotides read TGTGCCAGCAGCTTAGTACCCCAGGGGAGCTCTGGAAACACCATATATTTT. The chain uses TRBV11-2 and TRBJ1-3; D perhaps matches TRBD1 (6 bases). Per the germline V gene, CDR1 is SGHAT and CDR2 is FQNNGV. V shed 1 base and J shed 0 bases, with 13 bases lying between them. This CDR3 has 17 amino acids.

The rearrangement links TRBV2 to TRBJ2-1, with D uncertain. From germline, CDR1 is SNHLY and CDR2 FYNNEI. This CDR3 comprises 15 residues. The V and J ends lost 6 bases and 8 bases respectively, with 20 bases between them. The CDR3 is CASSPRGRKEDEQFF. CDR3 sequence (DNA): TGTGCCAGCAGCCCCCGTGGCCGAAAAGAGGATGAGCAGTTCTTC.

The genes are TRBV18 and TRBJ1-5; 12 nucleotides align to TRBD1. Unmatched junction bases numbered 10, after V lost 6 bases and J lost 7 bases. Germline V gene sequence: CDR1 KGHSH, CDR2 LQKENI. This CDR3 spans 16 amino acids. The CDR3 DNA is TGTGCCAGCTCCCCTGGGACAGGGGGCTTGGGGCAGCCCCAGCATTTT. Its translation is CASSPGTGGLGQPQHF.

V gene TRBV5-1 combines with J gene TRBJ1-1; weak D call: TRBD1 (5 bases). V lost 0 bases and J lost 8, with 14 bases in between. The germline V gene has CDR1 SGHRS and CDR2 YFSETQ. This CDR3 comprises 14 residues. CDR3 DNA: TGCGCCAGCAGCTTGGACGCCGGGGACTTCGAAGCTTTCTTT. It is translated as CASSLDAGDFEAFF.

This chain connects TRBV5-1 to TRBJ2-3, with 10 nucleotides matching TRBD1. The CDR3 has 16 residues. Germline trimming cut 4 bases from V and 1 base from J; bases unmatched to any gene: 6. CDR1 is SGHRS and CDR2 is YFSETQ in the germline V gene. The chain's CDR3 is CASSDPGTGGTDTQYF. The CDR3 DNA follows: TGCGCCAGCAGCGACCCCGGGACAGGGGGCACAGATACGCAGTATTTT.

The J gene is TRBJ1-1, the V gene TRBV5-1; D is unclear. From germline, CDR1 is SGHRS and CDR2 YFSETQ. The CDR3 loop spans 15 amino acids. V was cut by 7 bases and J by 3 bases, with 19 bases left in between. CDR3 region: CASHISPVEDTEAFF. The DNA for the CDR3 is TGCGCCAGCCATATTAGCCCGGTCGAGGACACTGAAGCTTTCTTT.

This clone was observed once. The rearrangement uses TRBV27 and TRBJ2-1; D remains unclear. The CDR3 is 15 residues long. V lost 3 bases and J 2 bases, leaving 11 bases between the germline ends. Germline CDR1 is MNHEY and CDR2 is SMNVEV (reference sequence). The CDR3: CASSLAPRTYNEQFF. The CDR3 region has the DNA TGTGCCAGCAGTTTGGCTCCTAGAACCTACAATGAGCAGTTCTTC.

This chain joins TRBV7-9 and TRBJ1-4; TRBD1 might be the D (5 bases). Trimming took off 6 bases at V and 4 bases at J, with 12 bases between the two ends. Germline CDR1 SEHNR, CDR2 FQNEAQ (reference sequence). This CDR3 is built from 14 residues. CDR3 sequence reads: CASSQGGSNEKLFF. The CDR3, as DNA: TGTGCCAGCAGTCAGGGAGGGAGTAATGAAAAACTGTTTTTT.

The chain recombines TRBV5-5 with TRBJ1-1, with TRBD1 identical over 11 bases. V lost 4 bases to trimming and J lost 4 bases; unmatched junction nucleotides: 3. This CDR3 has 14 amino acids. Germline values: CDR1 SGHKS, CDR2 YYEKEE (reference sequence). CDR3 DNA sequence: TGTGCCAGCAGCACCGGGACAGGGGGCACTGAAGCTTTCTTT. It yields the protein CASSTGTGGTEAFF. Filled out from reference TRBV5-5 and TRBJ1-1, the complete variable domain reads DAGVTQSPTHLIKTRGQQVTLRCSPISGHKSVSWYQQVLGQGPQFIFQYYEKEERGRGNFPDRFSARQFPNYSSELNVNALLLGDSALYLCASSTGTGGTEAFFGQGTRLTVV.

The CDR3, as DNA: TGTGCCAGCAGTTTACAGGGGAAAAACTATGGCTACACCTTC. Protein sequence: CASSLQGKNYGYTF. V is TRBV28 and J is TRBJ1-2; tentative D call: TRBD1 (6 bases). The CDR3 has 14 amino acids. Germline CDR1 is MDHEN and CDR2 is SYDVKM. V was shortened by 2 bases and J by 2 bases, with 9 bases between the two germline ends.

The gene calls are TRBV7-9 and TRBJ1-5, with D possibly TRBD1 on 5 matching bases. The CDR3 is made up of 13 amino acids. CDR1 is SEHNR and CDR2 is FQNEAQ in the germline V gene (reference sequence). V shed 2 bases and J shed 5 bases, with 7 bases lying between them. CDR3 sequence: CASSLIGDQPQHF. CDR3 nucleotides: TGTGCCAGCAGCTTAATAGGGGATCAGCCCCAGCATTTT.

This sequence joins TRBV9 and TRBJ2-3, with 7 bases matching TRBD1. The germline V gene encodes CDR1 SGDLS and CDR2 YYNGEE. V gave up 4 bases and J gave up 0 bases; unmatched junction bases: 11. CDR3 length: 17 residues. DNA of the CDR3: TGTGCCAGCAGCTCCTACTCAGGGGGAACTAGCACAGATACGCAGTATTTT. It codes for CASSSYSGGTSTDTQYF.

This clone was seen a handful of times. The chain carries TRBV10-3 and TRBJ2-2; weak D call: TRBD1 (6 bases). Trimming left V 6 bases short and J 8 bases short, with 10 bases between. CDR3 length equals 12 residues. Germline loops: CDR1 ENHRY, CDR2 SYGVKD. CDR3 amino acids: CAIRQTGGELFF. In DNA form, the CDR3 reads TGTGCCATCAGGCAAACAGGGGGGGAGCTGTTTTTT.

This clone came up a few times. The chain links TRBV30 to TRBJ1-4, with a weak D call TRBD1 (5 bases). Trimming left V 4 bases short and J 8 bases short, with 14 bases between. The CDR3 spans 13 residues. Germline V gene sequence: CDR1 GTSNPN, CDR2 SVGIG (reference sequence). The CDR3, as DNA: TGTGCCTGGAATAAAAAGGGGAGGGAAAAACTGTTTTTT. Translation gives CAWNKKGREKLFF.

This sequence joins TRBV4-1 and TRBJ2-7; D ambiguous. With 0 bases removed from V and 4 bases from J, the gap between germline ends came to 13 bases. This CDR3 is built from 15 residues. The V gene's germline CDR1 is MGHRA and CDR2 YSYEKL. The CDR3 protein is CASSQDFTSDYEQYF. For the CDR3, the DNA is TGCGCCAGCAGCCAAGACTTCACCAGCGATTACGAGCAGTACTTC.

The genes are TRBV28 and TRBJ2-1, with 14 bases matching TRBD2. Germline assignment: CDR1 MDHEN and CDR2 SYDVKM. CDR3 length: 16 residues. Germline trimming cut 5 bases from V and 8 bases from J; bases unmatched to any gene: 8. CDR3 nucleotide sequence: TGTGCCAGCAGTATAATCGGGACTAGCGGGAGCGATGAGCAGTTCTTC. Its translation: CASSIIGTSGSDEQFF.

The chain recombines TRBV28 with TRBJ2-2; 7 bases are shared with TRBD1. The CDR3 is 14 amino acids. J was trimmed by 5 bases and V by 7 bases; bases with no gene match: 7. Germline-derived CDR1 and CDR2 are MDHEN and SYDVKM. The CDR3 sequence is CASTWTGGTGELFF. The CDR3 nucleotides read TGTGCCAGCACCTGGACAGGTGGAACCGGGGAGCTGTTTTTT.

This clone is a singleton in its sample. J is TRBJ1-1 and V is TRBV5-6; 10 bases line up with TRBD1. The CDR3 runs 15 residues. With 4 bases clipped from V and 8 bases from J, the junction kept 11 bases outside the gene matches. Germline loops: CDR1 SGHDT, CDR2 YYEEEE. CDR3 amino acids: CASSPVRQGAYEAFF. The CDR3 DNA sequence: TGTGCCAGCAGCCCTGTCCGACAGGGGGCTTACGAAGCTTTCTTT.

The genes are TRBV4-3 and TRBJ2-7; no clear D. The ends were cut back, 0 bases at V and 0 bases at J, with 9 bases in the middle. This CDR3 spans 15 amino acids. Germline lookup yields CDR1 LGHNA and CDR2 YSLEER. For the CDR3, the DNA is TGCGCCAGCAGCCAAGAATGGCGGTTCTCCTACGAGCAGTACTTC. As protein: CASSQEWRFSYEQYF.

The chain recombines TRBV24-1 with TRBJ2-4; tentative D call: TRBD1 (5 bases). CDR3 length: 15 amino acids. V lost 3 bases and J 0 bases, leaving 8 bases between the germline ends. CDR1 is KGHDR, CDR2 SFDVKD, per germline. The CDR3 DNA follows: TGTGCCACCAGTGATACGACAGAAGCCAAAAACATTCAGTACTTC. This sequence encodes CATSDTTEAKNIQYF.

This CDR3 reads CASSFFSGGTGSGYTF. CDR3 coding DNA: TGTGCCAGCAGTTTCTTTTCCGGTGGGACAGGGAGTGGCTACACCTTC. The chain carries TRBV28 and TRBJ1-2, with TRBD1 identical over 9 bases. The CDR3 length is 16 residues. V lost 3 bases, J lost 7 bases, and 12 bases stayed unmatched. CDR1 and CDR2 (germline): MDHEN, SYDVKM.

In this sample, this clone turned up a few times. V gene TRBV6-4 combines with J gene TRBJ2-1; 9 bases line up with TRBD2. This CDR3 contains 14 residues. From germline, CDR1 is MRHNA and CDR2 SNTAGT. The V segment lost 3 bases and the J segment 4 bases; nucleotides outside the gene matches: 1. CDR3 DNA sequence: TGTGCCAGCAGTGAACTAGCGGGTTACAATGAGCAGTTCTTC. Its protein product is CASSELAGYNEQFF.

V usage is TRBV28 and J usage is TRBJ1-1, with 7 positions matching TRBD1. This CDR3 contains 16 residues. Trimming took 6 bases from V and 2 from J; bases not matched to a gene: 12. Germline CDR1 is MDHEN and CDR2 is SYDVKM. CDR3 sequence: CASRRGGRGYNTEAFF. The CDR3 nucleotides read TGTGCCAGCAGAAGAGGGGGCAGGGGATACAACACTGAAGCTTTCTTT.

The V and J genes are TRBV27 and TRBJ1-2; D is possibly TRBD1 (6 bases). The CDR3 extends over 16 amino acids. The germline V gene has CDR1 MNHEY and CDR2 SMNVEV (reference sequence). Trimming cost V 2 bases and J 0 bases, with 13 bases left between them. DNA for the CDR3: TGTGCCAGCAGTTTACGATGGGACACCGCTAACTATGGCTACACCTTC. Protein sequence: CASSLRWDTANYGYTF.

V usage is TRBV28 and J usage is TRBJ2-3; D is uncertain. The CDR3 has 13 amino acids. In germline, CDR1 is MDHEN, CDR2 SYDVKM. The V and J ends lost 6 bases and 6 bases respectively, with 13 bases between them. Written as DNA, the CDR3 is TGTGCCAGCAGCCCGTACAGCAGCGATACGCAGTATTTT. It translates to CASSPYSSDTQYF.

This clone has just a few counts. The chain employs TRBV5-1 and TRBJ1-1; 7 nucleotides match TRBD1. Unmatched junction bases numbered 4, after V lost 4 bases and J lost 1 base. Germline CDR1 reads SGHRS; CDR2 reads YFSETQ. The CDR3 length is 14 residues. This CDR3 is CASSRDSQNTEAFF. The CDR3 DNA is TGCGCCAGCAGCAGGGACAGCCAGAACACTGAAGCTTTCTTT.

This clone has just one count. Here the CDR3 DNA reads TGTGCCAGCAGCTTAAGGACAGGGAACACTGAAGCTTTCTTT. It yields the protein CASSLRTGNTEAFF. The chain has TRBV7-8 and TRBJ1-1; 7 positions match TRBD1. Germline assignment: CDR1 SGHVS and CDR2 FQNEAQ. The CDR3 is made up of 14 amino acids. Germline trimming cut 2 bases from V and 1 base from J; bases unmatched to any gene: 1.